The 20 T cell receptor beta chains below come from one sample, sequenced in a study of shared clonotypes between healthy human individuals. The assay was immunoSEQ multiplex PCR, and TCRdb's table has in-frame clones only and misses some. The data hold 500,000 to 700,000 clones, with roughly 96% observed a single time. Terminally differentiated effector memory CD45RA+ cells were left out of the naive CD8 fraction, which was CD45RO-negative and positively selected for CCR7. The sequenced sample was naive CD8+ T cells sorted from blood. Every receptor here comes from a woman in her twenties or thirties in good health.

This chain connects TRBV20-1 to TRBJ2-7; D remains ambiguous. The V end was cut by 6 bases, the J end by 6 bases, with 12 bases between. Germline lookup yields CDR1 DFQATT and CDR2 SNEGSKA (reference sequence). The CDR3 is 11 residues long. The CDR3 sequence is CSADADLEQYF. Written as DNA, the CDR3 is TGCAGTGCCGATGCGGATCTCGAGCAGTACTTC.

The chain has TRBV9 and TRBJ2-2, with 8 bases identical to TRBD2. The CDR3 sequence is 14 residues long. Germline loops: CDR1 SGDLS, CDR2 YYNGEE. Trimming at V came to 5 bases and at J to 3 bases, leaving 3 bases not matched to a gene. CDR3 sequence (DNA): TGTGCCAGCAGGCCGACTAGCGACACCGGGGAGCTGTTTTTT. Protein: CASRPTSDTGELFF.

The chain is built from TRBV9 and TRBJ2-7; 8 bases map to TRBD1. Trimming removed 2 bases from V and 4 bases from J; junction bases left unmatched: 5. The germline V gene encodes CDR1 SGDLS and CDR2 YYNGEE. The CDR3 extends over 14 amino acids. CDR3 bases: TGTGCCAGCAGCGTGGGACAGGCTTTTTACGAGCAGTACTTC. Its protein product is CASSVGQAFYEQYF.

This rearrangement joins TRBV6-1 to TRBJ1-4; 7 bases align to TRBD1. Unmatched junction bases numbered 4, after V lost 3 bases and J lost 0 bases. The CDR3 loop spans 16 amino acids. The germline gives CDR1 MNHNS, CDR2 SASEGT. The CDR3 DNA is TGTGCCAGCAGTGACGGACAGGCGTCAACTAATGAAAAACTGTTTTTT. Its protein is CASSDGQASTNEKLFF.

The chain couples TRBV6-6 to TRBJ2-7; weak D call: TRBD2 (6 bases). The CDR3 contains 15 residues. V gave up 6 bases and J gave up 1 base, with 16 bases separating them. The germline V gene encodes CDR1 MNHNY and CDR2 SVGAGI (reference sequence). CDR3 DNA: TGTGCCAGCAGGGGGGGTGAAAGATTTTCCTACGAGCAGTACTTC. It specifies CASRGGERFSYEQYF.

This CDR3 is CASTLQGAVYEQYF. DNA of the CDR3: TGTGCCAGCACTTTACAGGGGGCGGTCTACGAGCAGTACTTC. This rearrangement joins TRBV6-6 to TRBJ2-7, with 9 bases that match TRBD1. Germline-derived CDR1 and CDR2 are MNHNY and SVGAGI (reference sequence). Trimming at V came to 7 bases and at J to 3 bases, leaving 7 bases not matched to a gene. CDR3 length: 14 residues.

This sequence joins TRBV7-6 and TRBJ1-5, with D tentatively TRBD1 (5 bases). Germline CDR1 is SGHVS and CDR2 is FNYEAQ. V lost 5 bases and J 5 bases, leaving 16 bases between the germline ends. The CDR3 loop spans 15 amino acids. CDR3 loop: CASSQQRGAYQPQHF. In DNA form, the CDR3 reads TGTGCCAGCAGCCAACAACGAGGGGCTTATCAGCCCCAGCATTTT.

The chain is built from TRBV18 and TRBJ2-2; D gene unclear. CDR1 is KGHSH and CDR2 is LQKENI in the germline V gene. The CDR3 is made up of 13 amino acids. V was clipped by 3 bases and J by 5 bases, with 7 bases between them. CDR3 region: CASSPLGTGELFF. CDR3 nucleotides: TGTGCCAGCTCACCCCTGGGAACCGGGGAGCTGTTTTTT.

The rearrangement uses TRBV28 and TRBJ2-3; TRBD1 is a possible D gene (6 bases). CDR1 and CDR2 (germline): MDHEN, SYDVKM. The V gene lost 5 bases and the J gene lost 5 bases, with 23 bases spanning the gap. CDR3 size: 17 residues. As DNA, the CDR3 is TGTGCCAGCAGTCCCGACACCAGAACGGAAGGGGGAGATACGCAGTATTTT. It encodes CASSPDTRTEGGDTQYF. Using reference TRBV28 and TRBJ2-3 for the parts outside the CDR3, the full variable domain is DVKVTQSSRYLVKRTGEKVFLECVQDMDHENMFWYRQDPGLGLRLIYFSYDVKMKEKGDIPEGYSVSREKKERFSLILESASTNQTSMYLCASSPDTRTEGGDTQYFGPGTRLTVL.

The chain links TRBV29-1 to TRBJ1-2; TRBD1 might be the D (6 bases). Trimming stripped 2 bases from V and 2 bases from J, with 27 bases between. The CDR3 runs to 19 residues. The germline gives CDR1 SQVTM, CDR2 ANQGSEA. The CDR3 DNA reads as TGCAGCGTTGAAAGCAGGGCAGGGGCCGACTTGGGGACAAACTATGGCTACACCTTC. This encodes CSVESRAGADLGTNYGYTF. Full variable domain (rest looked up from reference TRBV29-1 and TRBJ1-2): SAVISQKPSRDICQRGTSLTIQCQVDSQVTMMFWYRQQPGQSLTLIATANQGSEATYESGFVIDKFPISRPNLTFSTLTVSNMSPEDSSIYLCSVESRAGADLGTNYGYTFGSGTRLTVV.

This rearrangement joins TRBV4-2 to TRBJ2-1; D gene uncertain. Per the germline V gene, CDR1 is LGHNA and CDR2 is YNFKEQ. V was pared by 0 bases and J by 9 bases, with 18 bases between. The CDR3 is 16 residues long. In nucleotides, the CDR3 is TGTGCCAGCAGCCAAGAATCCGGCGTGGATAATATTGAGCAGTTCTTC. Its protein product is CASSQESGVDNIEQFF.

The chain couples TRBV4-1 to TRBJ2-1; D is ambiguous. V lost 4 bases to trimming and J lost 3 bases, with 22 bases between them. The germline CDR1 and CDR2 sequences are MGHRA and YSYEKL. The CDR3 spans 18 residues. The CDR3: CASSLTVSAIYFYNEQFF. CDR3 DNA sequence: TGCGCCAGCAGCCTAACTGTGTCTGCAATTTACTTCTACAATGAGCAGTTCTTC.

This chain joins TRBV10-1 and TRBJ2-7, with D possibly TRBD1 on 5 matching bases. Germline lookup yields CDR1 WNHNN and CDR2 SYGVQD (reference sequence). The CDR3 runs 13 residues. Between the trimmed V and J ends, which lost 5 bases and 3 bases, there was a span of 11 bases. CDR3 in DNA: TGCGCCAGCAGTTACGGACAAGACTACGAGCAGTACTTC. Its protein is CASSYGQDYEQYF.

CDR3 sequence reads: CASSPPRQGATDTQYF. The CDR3 region has the DNA TGTGCCAGCAGTCCCCCCCGACAGGGCGCGACAGATACGCAGTATTTT. V usage is TRBV28 and J usage is TRBJ2-3, with 7 nucleotides matching TRBD1. V lost 5 bases, J lost 3 bases, and 11 bases stayed unmatched. The germline CDR1 and CDR2 sequences are MDHEN and SYDVKM. The CDR3 spans 16 residues.

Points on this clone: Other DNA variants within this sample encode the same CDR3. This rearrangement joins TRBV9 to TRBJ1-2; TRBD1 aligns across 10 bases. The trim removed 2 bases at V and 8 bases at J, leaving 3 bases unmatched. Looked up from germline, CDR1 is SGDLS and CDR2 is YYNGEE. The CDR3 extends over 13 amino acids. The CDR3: CASSVTGGDGYTF. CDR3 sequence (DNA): TGTGCCAGCAGCGTGACAGGGGGCGACGGCTACACCTTC. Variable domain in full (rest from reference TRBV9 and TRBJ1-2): DSGVTQTPKHLITATGQRVTLRCSPRSGDLSVYWYQQSLDQGLQFLIQYYNGEERAKGNILERFSAQQFPDLHSELNLSSLELGDSALYFCASSVTGGDGYTFGSGTRLTVV.

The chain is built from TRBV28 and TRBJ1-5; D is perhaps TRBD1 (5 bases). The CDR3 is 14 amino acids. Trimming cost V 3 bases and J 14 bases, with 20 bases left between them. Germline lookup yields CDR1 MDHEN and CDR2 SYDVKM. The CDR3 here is CASSFPGEQPLKHF. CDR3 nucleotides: TGTGCCAGCAGTTTCCCGGGGGAACAGCCGTTAAAGCATTTT.

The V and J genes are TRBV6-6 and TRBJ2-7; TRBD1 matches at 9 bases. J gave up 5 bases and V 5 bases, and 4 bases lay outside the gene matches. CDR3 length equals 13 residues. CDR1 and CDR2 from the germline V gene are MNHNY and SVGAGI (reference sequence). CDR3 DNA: TGTGCCAGCAGTCGCCGGGACAGGGACGAGCAGTACTTC. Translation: CASSRRDRDEQYF.

In nucleotides, the CDR3 is TGTGCCAGCGGGTCGGCGGGAGTAGGAACCGGGGAGCTGTTTTTT. Translation gives CASGSAGVGTGELFF. This sequence joins TRBV2 and TRBJ2-2, with TRBD2 matching 7 bases. The V gene end was trimmed by 8 bases and the J gene end by 5 bases; junction bases not matched to a gene: 11. Germline V CDR1 and CDR2: SNHLY, FYNNEI. This CDR3 spans 15 amino acids.

This CDR3 reads CASSPGLAGVGEQYF. The CDR3 nucleotides are TGTGCCAGCAGCCCTGGACTAGCGGGAGTCGGAGAGCAGTACTTC. V gene TRBV13 combines with J gene TRBJ2-7, with TRBD2 matching over 13 bases. The CDR3 extends over 15 amino acids. Germline V gene lookup returns CDR1 PRHDT and CDR2 FYEKMQ (reference sequence). V lost 5 bases and J lost 7; bases outside the gene matches: 8.

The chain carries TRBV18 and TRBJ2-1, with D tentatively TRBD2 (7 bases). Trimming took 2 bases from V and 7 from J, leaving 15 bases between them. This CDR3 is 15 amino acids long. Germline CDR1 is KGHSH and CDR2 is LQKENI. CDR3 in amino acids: CASSPYGGLLNEQFF. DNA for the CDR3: TGTGCCAGCTCACCATACGGGGGGCTTTTAAATGAGCAGTTCTTC. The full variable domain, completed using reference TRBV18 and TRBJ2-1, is NAGVMQNPRHLVRRRGQEARLRCSPMKGHSHVYWYRQLPEEGLKFMVYLQKENIIDESGMPKERFSAEFPKEGPSILRIQQVVRGDSAAYFCASSPYGGLLNEQFFGPGTRLTVL.